This TCR beta chain appears in the sequencing data of a study of T cell repertoires in ileal Crohn's disease (dated by TCRdb to about 2019). In terms of the full investigation: Median disease duration was roughly 8.2 years, and approximately 34% of patients were identified as active smokers at the time of surgery. Biopsies taken from the inflamed portion of the ileum in the surgical resection specimen were designated as M0 samples. Postoperative therapy was given to about half of the patients, with thiopurines administered to about ten patients and anti-TNF agents administered to 18 patients. The TCR repertoire was analysed in 55 to 70 patients with Crohn's disease drawn from a prospective multicentre cohort. The study was conducted in parallel with a multicentre cohort built to find predictors of early endoscopic recurrence after ileocolonic resection. For commercial TCRB immunosequencing, about 500 nanograms of biopsy DNA were submitted for each sample. A total of roughly 170 mucosal samples from approximately 60 patients were sequenced, collected from several sites on the surgical specimen and at postoperative endoscopy. A Rutgeerts score higher than i0 was the definition used for endoscopic postoperative recurrence. Every patient underwent surgery because of a complication, which was stricturing disease in 61% of cases and penetrating disease in around 40%.

The sample's time point, from its label and the paper: inflamed ileum from the surgical specimen. Eligible patients were adults with ileal or ileocolonic Crohn's disease who had an indication for ileocolonic resection. Whole ileal mucosal biopsies were kept frozen at -80 degrees C prior to DNA extraction. Genomic DNA was extracted from frozen whole biopsies using a TRizol-based method and was quantified with a NanoDrop 2000 spectrophotometer. Beyond this particular receptor, the publication reports: Endoscopic recurrence was found to be associated with higher high-frequency clone percentages at surgery, and recurrence was observed in all patients with clonality above 26.8% (18/57). Only a subgroup of patients, of unstated size, had their mucosal CD4 and CD8 T cells sorted and sequenced. More high-frequency clones were carried by sorted CD8 T cells than by CD4 T cells, suggesting that mucosal expansions were mainly CD8. A significantly higher proportion of clonal expansions was observed in active smokers at surgery than in non-smokers (about 25% vs 20%, p=0.02).

The library was built by means of the immunoSEQ multiplex PCR assay. CDR3 regions were amplified from genomic DNA by Adaptive Biotechnology using a two-step, amplification bias-controlled multiplex PCR. The first PCR used primers for every V and J gene segment; the second PCR added barcodes and Illumina adapters. An Illumina instrument was used to sequence the CDR3 libraries. The paper's processing steps were these. The analysis used both the pipelines supplied by the vendor and custom analysis of the raw data in R/Bioconductor with R version 3.3.0. Clonality, which ranges from 0 to 1, was calculated as the inverse of the normalised Shannon entropy across all productive clones. The repertoire share taken up by the top 100 clones defined high-frequency clones, and only clones that passed a 95% confidence test were kept. Overlap between samples was measured with the Morisita-Horn index, while repertoire diversity was measured with the Simpson index. Entries here come from immuneACCESS through TCRdb and include only in-frame sequences with V and J called. Some clones fail to appear in such tables; in the studies checked, an unresolved V gene covers under half of the shortfall, and the cause of the remainder is unknown. The D gene and trimming were derived from the DNA, and the V and J assignments and clone size from that table. The sample has approximately 15,000 clones on record, 76% of them singletons. The ten largest make up about 4.4% of the sample.

V is clipped by 5 bases and J by 1 base, and the sequence between their germline boundaries is 8 bases long. According to the germline V gene, CDR1 reads SGHAT and CDR2 reads FQNNGV. Including cysteine and phenylalanine, the CDR3 has 13 amino acids. The read is trimmed to its CDR3 DNA, 39 bases read in frame from base 1. A note on this clone: This clone's antigen is unknown. No qualities accompany the bases; no much larger clone lies one base away.

The sequence links TRBV11-2 to TRBJ1-1; the D gene identity is not certain. The sequence came from an adult with Crohn's disease. Sequences were obtained from ileal tissue. CDR3 protein: CASSRDANTEAFF. The bases read TGTGCCAGCAGCCGAGACGCGAACACTGAAGCTTTCTTT.